The source of this T cell receptor beta chain is a study of tumor-infiltrating lymphocytes in primary liver carcinoma. Overall study context: Among the tumors, stages were T1-T3 N0M0 and sizes roughly 4.2 to 10 cm. Yields of productive TCRbeta reads ranged from roughly 3.65 to 7.13 million per sample and were similar across tissue types.

A word on this clonotype: A junction end diverges from the germline sequence, so it may reflect a read error.

The CDR3 is 14 amino acids. Germline CDR1 reads MDHEN; CDR2 reads SYDVKM. Priming with a constant-region primer yielded TCR beta cDNA from 400 to 500 ng total RNA. Each TCR beta library was derived from three nested multiplex PCR rounds that employed slightly modified ARM-PCR. The first two PCR rounds used TRBV1-TRBV30 primers with a Cbeta primer, nine to ten cycles each. TCRdb reprocessed the multiplex PCR reads with MiXCR, giving one entry per CDR3 protein. Seen here are 35,000 to 40,000 distinct CDR3 sequences, roughly 77% observed once, and the top ten hold 37%. From unsorted bulk tissue weighing about 17-30 mg, DNA and RNA were co-extracted.

Sequenced input: tumor-adjacent normal liver tissue. The gene calls are TRBV28 and TRBJ1-5; 8 bases are a match to TRBD1. This TCR came from a man aged 35 to 55 with primary liver carcinoma and hepatitis B virus infection. CDR3 coding DNA: TGTGCTAGCAGTCTGACAGGGGCGACTCGGCCCCAGCATTTT. It encodes CASSLTGATRPQHF.